These T cell receptor beta chains were read from a single sample in a study of T cells in Graves' hyperthyroidism and ophthalmopathy. Using its own MiXCR run on the multiplex PCR reads, TCRdb lists one record per CDR3 protein. The sample records under 450,000 distinct CDR3 sequences, about 14% being singletons. Source material: blood. The origin of the receptors is a man aged 25 to 40 with Graves' hyperthyroidism that later progressed to Graves' ophthalmopathy. Both conserved end residues are part of each CDR3. Each record gives: clone size, D gene, J gene, V gene, CDR3 DNA, CDR3 protein. The D gene is left open where the match is weak. Size is omitted from some rows. Given values are once, few, many or a class for expanded clones.

>many|.|TRBJ1-5|TRBV28
TGTGCCAGCAGTTTTTGGGGGAGGGATCAGCCCCAGCATTTT
CASSFWGRDQPQHF
>many|.|TRBJ2-3|TRBV12-3/TRBV12-4
TGTGCCAGCAGTTTACTAGAATCCACAGATACGCAGTATTTT
CASSLLESTDTQYF
>few|TRBD1|TRBJ2-7|TRBV5-1
TGCGCCAGCAGCTACCGACAGGGGCCGACCTACGAGCAGTACTTC
CASSYRQGPTYEQYF
>many|.|TRBJ2-2|TRBV7-2
TGTGCCAGCAGCCCCATGGACAGTAACGTTTTCACCGGGGAGCTGTTTTTT
CASSPMDSNVFTGELFF
>.|TRBD2|TRBJ2-5|TRBV15
TGTGCCACCAGCAGAGCCCCGGGACTACCATACCAAGAGACCCAGTACTTC
CATSRAPGLPYQETQYF
>.|.|TRBJ1-2|TRBV19
TGTGCCAGTAGTCCCAGAACTGGCGGCTACACCTTC
CASSPRTGGYTF
>.|TRBD1|TRBJ1-5|TRBV15
TGTGCCACCAGCGGTTCTGGGACAGAGGATCAGCCCCAGCATTTT
CATSGSGTEDQPQHF
>few|.|TRBJ2-7|TRBV5-6
TGTGCCAGCACTGTCGGACTTCTGGCGTGGGAGCAGTACTTC
CASTVGLLAWEQYF
>many|.|TRBJ2-3|TRBV27
TGTGCCAGCAGTGAGGCGGGTGAGGGATTGGATACGCAGTATTTT
CASSEAGEGLDTQYF
>many|.|TRBJ2-1|TRBV9
TGTGCCAGCAGCCCCCAGGGCGACCCAGGGTCCTACAATGAGCAGTTCTTC
CASSPQGDPGSYNEQFF
>many|.|TRBJ2-1|TRBV11-1
TGTGCCAGCAGTCCCTGGGTACAGGGATCCTACAATGAGCAGTTCTTC
CASSPWVQGSYNEQFF
>many|.|TRBJ2-6|TRBV12-3/TRBV12-4
TGTGCCAGCAGTTTTACGGGCGGGGCCAACGTCCTGACTTTC
CASSFTGGANVLTF
>few|TRBD1|TRBJ1-5|TRBV6-5
TGTGCCAGCAGTTGGGACAGCCGGAATCAGCCCCAGCATTTT
CASSWDSRNQPQHF
>.|TRBD1|TRBJ2-7|TRBV6-2/TRBV6-3
TGTGCCAGCAGTGCGAGACAGGGGGCGATCGACGAGCAGTACTTC
CASSARQGAIDEQYF
>many|TRBD2|TRBJ2-1|TRBV5-5
TGTGCCAGCAGCTTAAGCGGGGGGGCCGTAAATGAGCAGTTCTTC
CASSLSGGAVNEQFF
>many|.|TRBJ1-1|TRBV11-2
TGTGCCAGCAGCTTAGAGTTTGGCAGGAACACTGAAGCTTTCTTT
CASSLEFGRNTEAFF
>few|.|TRBJ1-3|TRBV9
TGTGCCAGCAGCGTAGAAGCCGGGGGATCTGGAAACACCATATATTTT
CASSVEAGGSGNTIYF
>many|TRBD1|TRBJ1-1|TRBV27
TGTGCCAGCAGTTCAGGGGGCTCGCTCACTGAAGCTTTCTTT
CASSSGGSLTEAFF
>few|TRBD1|TRBJ1-1|TRBV29-1
TGCAGCGTCGGACAGGGGAGGGCTGAAGCTTTCTTT
CSVGQGRAEAFF
>few|TRBD2|TRBJ2-1|TRBV19
TGTGCCAGTAGTATAGATCCGAGGGATGGGGGGGAGTACAATGAGCAGTTCTTC
CASSIDPRDGGEYNEQFF
>many|.|TRBJ1-4|TRBV2
TGTGCCAGCAGGGGGTGGACTGAAAAACTGTTTTTT
CASRGWTEKLFF
>many|TRBD1|TRBJ1-1|TRBV6-1
TGTGCCAGCAACGGCAGGGGGGGGTTCGCTGAAGCTTTCTTT
CASNGRGGFAEAFF
>many|.|TRBJ2-1|TRBV28
TGTGCCAGCAAAGAGGGGGGGGCGAAGCGGGCCCGGGGGCAGTTCTTC
CASKEGGAKRARGQFF
>few|.|TRBJ2-7|TRBV29-1
TGCAGCGTTGGGTGGAGGGGGGCCTACGAGCAGTACTTC
CSVGWRGAYEQYF
>many|.|TRBJ2-2|TRBV12-3/TRBV12-4
TGTGCCAGCTCCTCTAACACCGGGGAGCTGTTTTTT
CASSSNTGELFF
>many|.|TRBJ1-1|TRBV30
TGTGCCTGGAGTCCCGACCGGGACACTGAAGCTTTCTTT
CAWSPDRDTEAFF
>few|.|TRBJ1-5|TRBV7-2
TGTGCCAGCAGCTTAGGGCAAAGGATGTGGAATCAGCCCCAGCATTTT
CASSLGQRMWNQPQHF
>many|.|TRBJ2-7|TRBV28
TGTGCCAGCAGTTTCCGGGGTATCTACGAGCAGTACTTC
CASSFRGIYEQYF
>many|.|TRBJ1-4|TRBV7-9
TGTGCCAGCAGCTTGGACAGCACTAATGATGAACTGTTTTTT
CASSLDSTNDELFF
>few|TRBD1|TRBJ2-7|TRBV19
TGTGCCAGTAGTTTTATTGGACAGGGACTCTACGAGCAGTACTTC
CASSFIGQGLYEQYF
>.|.|TRBJ2-2|TRBV19
TGTGCCAGTAGGACGGACAGAGGACCCGGGGAGCTGTTTTTT
CASRTDRGPGELFF
>.|.|TRBJ2-7|TRBV4-1
TGCGCCAGCAGCCAAGGGACGGAGACCTACGAGCAGTACTTC
CASSQGTETYEQYF
>once|.|TRBJ1-3|TRBV4-1
TGCGCCAGCAGCCAGGACGGCACCATATATTTT
CASSQDGTIYF
>.|.|TRBJ2-1|TRBV3-1
TGTGCCAGCAGCCAAGATAGGGGGGGGGCGTCCTACAATGAGCAGTTCTTC
CASSQDRGGASYNEQFF
>many|TRBD2|TRBJ2-1|TRBV10-3
TGTGCCGCGGCGGCTAGCGGGGCATCGAGCTCCTACAATGAGCAGTTCTTC
CAAAASGASSSYNEQFF
>.|TRBD1|TRBJ1-2|TRBV18
TGTGCCAGCTCACCACGGACAGGGTCCGGCTATGGCTACACCTTC
CASSPRTGSGYGYTF
>few|TRBD2|TRBJ2-1|TRBV2
TGTGCCAGCAGTGGAGGCGGGGGGACCGGGTTCTATGAGCAGTTCTTC
CASSGGGGTGFYEQFF
>.|TRBD2|TRBJ2-1|TRBV27
TGTGCCAGCAGTTTAAGGGAGGGAGGCCTCTACAATGAGCAGTTCTTC
CASSLREGGLYNEQFF
>few|TRBD1|TRBJ1-3|TRBV7-9
TGTGCCAGCAGCTTCAGGGGGATAGAAGCTGGAAACACCATATATTTT
CASSFRGIEAGNTIYF
>few|.|TRBJ2-1|TRBV4-1
TGCGCCAGCAGCTTCTTAACGGGTAGCAATGAGCAGTTCTTC
CASSFLTGSNEQFF
>many|TRBD1|TRBJ2-7|TRBV6-2/TRBV6-3
TGTGCCAGCAGTTCCGGGACAGGGTTACGAGGGCAGTACTTC
CASSSGTGLRGQYF
>many|TRBD1|TRBJ2-7|TRBV5-1
TGCGCCAGCAGCTTATCCGGGACAGGCTTGCGAGAGCAGTACTTC
CASSLSGTGLREQYF
>many|.|TRBJ2-1|TRBV30
TGTGCCTGGAGTGTACAGGGGGGGCCTAAGCAGTTCTTC
CAWSVQGGPKQFF
>many|.|TRBJ1-6|TRBV2
TGTGCCAGCAGTGAAGTGGGTCCCCTTTCACCCCTCCACTTT
CASSEVGPLSPLHF
>many|TRBD2|TRBJ2-5|TRBV12-3/TRBV12-4
TGTGCCAGCAGTGTCGGGGGGGCGTCAGAGACCCAGTACTTC
CASSVGGASETQYF
>.|.|TRBJ1-2|TRBV11-2
TGTGCCAGCAGCCAAGATTTCGGCGACTATGGCTACACCTTC
CASSQDFGDYGYTF
>many|.|TRBJ1-1|TRBV7-8
TGTGCCAGCAGCACCCCTTCGGCAGGGCGGACTGAAGCTTTCTTT
CASSTPSAGRTEAFF
>many|.|TRBJ2-5|TRBV11-2
TGTGCCAGCAGCTTAGGGCGCGGGTGGGAGACCCAGTACTTC
CASSLGRGWETQYF
>many|TRBD1|TRBJ2-7|TRBV9
TGTGCCAGCAGCCAGGGGGCCTACGAGCAGTACTTC
CASSQGAYEQYF
>many|TRBD1|TRBJ1-5|TRBV28
TGTGCCAGCAGTCCAGGGACAGGGGGCGCGGGTCAGCCCCAGCATTTT
CASSPGTGGAGQPQHF